These 21 T cell receptor beta chains were sequenced from one sample in a study of blood T cells in healthy people across ages. Next came a second PCR, run for about 7 to 12 cycles, which used a sample-barcoded 5' primer along with a J-beta primer mix. TCRdb fed the 5' RACE reads into MiXCR, producing one record per CDR3 protein. The table lists fewer than 750,000 distinct CDR3 sequences, about 51% of them singletons. Specimen: blood. These receptors originate from a woman older than 75 in good health.

The chain recombines TRBV3-1 with TRBJ1-5; 8 nucleotides align to TRBD1. J was trimmed by 6 bases and V by 2 bases; bases with no gene match: 15. Germline loops: CDR1 LGHDT, CDR2 YNNKEL (reference sequence). The CDR3 loop spans 18 amino acids. The CDR3 loop is CASSQSRGLRGVGQPQHF. The DNA for the CDR3 is TGTGCCAGCAGCCAAAGCAGGGGGCTAAGGGGGGTCGGTCAGCCCCAGCATTTT.

This clonotype came up a few times. The chain carries TRBV28 and TRBJ2-1; tentatively, D is TRBD2 (5 bases). The germline V gene has CDR1 MDHEN and CDR2 SYDVKM. V lost 5 bases to trimming and J lost 6 bases, with 17 bases between them. The CDR3 length is 15 residues. In DNA form, the CDR3 reads TGTGCCAGCAGTCCTGTCGAGCGGAGAGCCAATGAGCAGTTCTTC. Translated, it gives CASSPVERRANEQFF.

The gene calls are TRBV29-1 and TRBJ2-3; 7 positions match TRBD2. The CDR3 runs to 15 residues. In germline, CDR1 is SQVTM, CDR2 ANQGSEA. After removal of 6 bases from V and 3 bases from J, the junction contained 12 bases not matched to a gene. The CDR3 DNA is TGCAGCGTCCAGCGGGATTCAAGGGGTACAGATACGCAGTATTTT. As protein: CSVQRDSRGTDTQYF.

Many counts were recorded for this clonotype. The V gene is TRBV6-5, the J gene TRBJ2-2; 7 bases line up with TRBD1. Trimming removed 10 bases from V and 4 bases from J; junction bases left unmatched: 3. The CDR3 length is 12 residues. Germline lookup yields CDR1 MNHEY and CDR2 SVGAGI. In DNA, the CDR3 is TGTGCCACCGAGGGGGCCACCGGGGAGCTGTTTTTT. Protein: CATEGATGELFF.

This clonotype was observed a few times. In nucleotides, the CDR3 is TGTGCCAGCAGCTTAGGTCCACTAGCGGGAGGCTACGAGCAGTACTTC. Its protein is CASSLGPLAGGYEQYF. V usage is TRBV11-1 and J usage is TRBJ2-7, with 12 nucleotides matching TRBD2. This CDR3 has 16 amino acids. Germline lookup yields CDR1 SGHAT and CDR2 FQDESV (reference sequence). J gave up 3 bases and V 1 base, and 4 bases lay outside the gene matches.

The chain has TRBV20-1 and TRBJ2-2; 8 bases match TRBD2. The CDR3 totals 14 residues. Unmatched junction bases numbered 8, after V lost 5 bases and J lost 6 bases. Germline V lookup: CDR1 DFQATT, CDR2 SNEGSKA (reference sequence). DNA of the CDR3: TGCAGTGCTCCGATGGGGACTAGTCCCGGGGAGCTGTTTTTT. Encoded protein: CSAPMGTSPGELFF.

CDR3 DNA: TGCAGCGTGGCCCGGGACAGGGGAATTTATGGCTACACCTTC. Encoded protein: CSVARDRGIYGYTF. This rearrangement joins TRBV29-1 to TRBJ1-2, with 10 bases lining up with TRBD1. J lost 5 bases, V lost 6 bases, and 9 bases had no gene match. Germline V gives CDR1 SQVTM, CDR2 ANQGSEA. The CDR3 has 14 amino acids.

This clonotype was observed at least ten times. The rearrangement joins TRBV7-9 to TRBJ2-1, with TRBD2 as a possible D gene (5 bases). In germline, CDR1 is SEHNR, CDR2 FQNEAQ (reference sequence). Trimming cost V 5 bases and J 4 bases, with 18 bases left between them. The CDR3 is 16 residues long. The DNA for the CDR3 is TGTGCCAGCAGCCTTAAACAGAGGGCACAATACAATGAGCAGTTCTTC. Encoded protein: CASSLKQRAQYNEQFF.

With respect to this clonotype: Since a much larger clone is just one base distant, this may be a read error. This sequence joins TRBV9 and TRBJ2-7; D is unclear. The length of the CDR3 is 14 residues. Germline values: CDR1 SGDLS, CDR2 YYNGEE. The CDR3 is CAGSEGRRRDEQYF. The CDR3 nucleotides are TGTGCCGGCAGCGAAGGCAGGCGAAGGGACGAGCAGTACTTC.

This clonotype was seen a few times. The rearrangement uses TRBV6-5 and TRBJ2-1; 9 bases align to TRBD2. CDR3 length: 15 amino acids. The germline V gene encodes CDR1 MNHEY and CDR2 SVGAGI. V was clipped by 2 bases and J by 5 bases; unmatched bases: 4. For the CDR3, the DNA is TGTGCCAGCAGTTACAGTAGCGGGGGAAACAATGAGCAGTTCTTC. Translating it yields CASSYSSGGNNEQFF.

In the case of this clonotype: A junction end diverges from the germline sequence, so it may reflect a read error. The J gene is TRBJ2-5, the V gene TRBV5-1; a weak D match, TRBD1 (6 bases). In germline, CDR1 is SGHRS, CDR2 YFSETQ. The CDR3 is 15 residues long. For the CDR3, the DNA is TGCTCCAGCAGCTTACAGGGCTTCACCTACAATGAGCAGTACTTC. It codes for CSSSLQGFTYNEQYF. The full variable domain, completed using reference TRBV5-1 and TRBJ2-5, is KAGVTQTPRYLIKTRGQQVTLSCSPISGHRSVSWYQQTPGQGLQFLFEYFSETQRNKGNFPGRFSGRQFSNSRSEMNVSTLELGDSALYLCSSSLQGFTYNEQYFGPGTRLLVL.

The V gene is TRBV7-8, the J gene TRBJ2-3, with 7 bases lining up with TRBD1. CDR3 length: 15 residues. After removal of 5 bases from V and 3 bases from J, the junction contained 8 bases not matched to a gene. Germline V CDR1 and CDR2: SGHVS, FQNEAQ. The CDR3: CASSTPGQKTDTQYF. The DNA of the CDR3 is TGTGCCAGCAGCACGCCGGGACAGAAGACAGATACGCAGTATTTT.

The chain couples TRBV20-1 to TRBJ2-3; D may be TRBD2 (6 bases). The CDR3 runs to 14 residues. The germline gives CDR1 DFQATT, CDR2 SNEGSKA (reference sequence). The V end was cut by 5 bases, the J end by 4 bases, with 16 bases between. The CDR3 spells CSADPAGLADTQYF. The CDR3 DNA is TGCAGTGCTGATCCGGCGGGACTGGCAGATACGCAGTATTTT.

This clonotype has more than one count but fewer than ten. The genes are TRBV27 and TRBJ2-1; no firm D call. Germline V gene lookup returns CDR1 MNHEY and CDR2 SMNVEV (reference sequence). With 7 bases removed from V and 7 bases from J, the gap between germline ends came to 8 bases. The CDR3 runs 11 residues. The CDR3 region has the DNA TGTGCCAGCACCCGGTTAAATGAGCAGTTCTTC. Its translation is CASTRLNEQFF.

This clonotype was picked up many times. This rearrangement joins TRBV7-9 to TRBJ2-1; 9 nucleotides agree with TRBD2. With V trimmed by 11 bases and J by 0 bases, 5 bases remained unmatched. Per the germline V gene, CDR1 is SEHNR and CDR2 is FQNEAQ (reference sequence). CDR3 length: 14 residues. The CDR3 spells CAAGGDSSYNEQFF. DNA of the CDR3: TGTGCCGCGGGAGGGGACAGCTCCTACAATGAGCAGTTCTTC. Full variable domain (rest looked up from reference TRBV7-9 and TRBJ2-1): DTGVSQNPRHKITKRGQNVTFRCDPISEHNRLYWYRQTLGQGPEFLTYFQNEAQLEKSRLLSDRFSAERPKGSFSTLEIQRTEQGDSAMYLCAAGGDSSYNEQFFGPGTRLTVL.

This clonotype was detected ten times or more. The CDR3 DNA reads TGTGCCAGCAGGTTCCTGGGGGGAGAAAGAGAGCAGTACTTC. It is translated as CASRFLGGEREQYF. The chain combines TRBV12-3 or TRBV12-4 with TRBJ2-7; D possibly corresponds to TRBD2 (6 bases). The CDR3 length is 14 residues. The ends were cut back, 6 bases at V and 7 bases at J, with 19 bases in the middle.

This clonotype was counted at least ten times. It may be a read error: a sequence one base away is much more abundant. This rearrangement joins TRBV6-5 to TRBJ2-5, with D perhaps being TRBD1 or TRBD2 (5 bases each). Germline CDR1 MNHEY, CDR2 SVGAGI. The CDR3 runs to 14 residues. V was cut by 5 bases and J by 3 bases, with 13 bases left in between. The CDR3 coding sequence is TGTGCCAGCAGTGTGACGGGGACGAAAGAGACCCAGTACTTC. Translated, it gives CASSVTGTKETQYF.

This clonotype was counted only a few times. The chain couples TRBV20-1 to TRBJ1-6; D uncertain. Deletions cut 5 bases from V and 7 bases from J, with 18 bases between. The germline CDR1 and CDR2 sequences are DFQATT and SNEGSKA (reference sequence). The CDR3 totals 15 residues. The CDR3: CSAFHGLGNNSPLHF. CDR3 DNA sequence: TGCAGTGCTTTTCACGGATTAGGGAACAATTCACCCCTCCACTTT.

The CDR3 region has the DNA TGTGCCAGCAGCTTGACTTCGACTGACGTTGAGCAGTTCTTC. This gives the protein CASSLTSTDVEQFF. The V gene is TRBV7-9, the J gene TRBJ2-1; D is ambiguous. This CDR3 contains 14 residues. V gave up 3 bases and J gave up 9 bases, with 15 bases separating them. CDR1 SEHNR and CDR2 FQNEAQ come from the germline V gene (reference sequence).

The chain combines TRBV6-2 or TRBV6-3 with TRBJ1-1; D is ambiguous. The germline V gene encodes CDR1 MNHEY and CDR2 SVGEGT. V lost 6 bases and J 0 bases, leaving 8 bases between the germline ends. The CDR3 loop spans 13 amino acids. CDR3 in DNA: TGTGCCAGCAGCCGCGCATTGAACACTGAAGCTTTCTTT. Protein: CASSRALNTEAFF.

This clonotype was detected many times. V gene TRBV7-2 combines with J gene TRBJ2-5, with D unresolved. This CDR3 comprises 15 residues. Germline-derived CDR1 and CDR2 are SGHTA and FQGNSA. The ends were cut back, 5 bases at V and 4 bases at J, with 17 bases in the middle. This CDR3 reads CASSRITGLGETQYF. Here the CDR3 DNA reads TGTGCCAGCAGCCGTATCACTGGCCTCGGAGAGACCCAGTACTTC.